This is a list of T cell receptor beta chains from one sample in a study of blood T cell repertoires in COVID-19. The data were produced by immunoSEQ multiplex PCR, yet TCRdb's version contains in-frame clones alone and is incomplete. Among about 480,000 clones listed, over 75% were seen once. The sequencing sample was made of PBMCs or T cells enriched from blood (not recorded which). All receptors come from a woman in her forties who had recovered from COVID-19. Each CDR3 is given with its conserved first and last residue. A D gene is named only where the DNA matches it firmly.

>TRBD1|TRBJ2-5|TRBV14
CASSRTGGSSTQYF
>.|TRBJ1-2|TRBV29-1
CSVETESYGYTF
>.|TRBJ2-7|TRBV7-9
CASSQTSFEQYF
>TRBD1|TRBJ1-4|TRBV9
CASSVTGGRNEKLFF
>TRBD1|TRBJ1-2|TRBV7-9
CASSSTGASASRGGYTF
>.|TRBJ2-5|TRBV7-6
CASSPVGAETQYF
>.|TRBJ2-7|TRBV11-3
CASSSSGKQYF
>TRBD1|TRBJ1-1|TRBV6-4
CASSPGTDMNTEAFF
>.|TRBJ2-1|TRBV7-9
CASSLLGVLEQFF
>TRBD1|TRBJ1-5|TRBV6-2/TRBV6-3
CASSTSHRGRLNQPQHF
>.|TRBJ1-1|TRBV9
CASSVAQGGNTEAFF
>.|TRBJ2-2|TRBV15
CATSRAGSWNTGELFF
>TRBD1|TRBJ1-2|TRBV7-2
CASSLGQGIYYGYTF
>.|TRBJ2-1|TRBV12-5
CASGLGGDEQFF
>.|TRBJ2-5|TRBV18
CASSPSPGPGETQYF
>.|TRBJ2-5|TRBV7-9
CASVRMEYQETQYF
>.|TRBJ2-2|TRBV6-5
CASSTLAGGELFF
>TRBD2|TRBJ2-1|TRBV5-1
CASSLGTSGTLFNEQFF
>TRBD2|TRBJ2-1|TRBV10-3
CATRGAGASYNEQFF
>TRBD1|TRBJ2-7|TRBV29-1
CSVRDRVSYEQYF
>.|TRBJ1-6|TRBV4-2
CASSQESDRSPLHF
>TRBD2|TRBJ2-1|TRBV18
CASSSRVASGESEQFF
>.|TRBJ2-7|TRBV9
CASSVDGGSREQYF
>TRBD2|TRBJ2-5|TRBV18
CASSPPGLAGGQETQYF
>TRBD1|TRBJ1-4|TRBV6-5
CASSYSAGTGREKLFF
>.|TRBJ2-7|TRBV11-3
CASSPHDRPYEQYF
>.|TRBJ1-3|TRBV14
CASSQDPQGTGNTIYF
>TRBD2|TRBJ2-1|TRBV3-1/TRBV3-2
CASSHPAISGSNNEQFF
>TRBD1|TRBJ2-5|TRBV30
CAWSEGQGNQETQYF
>TRBD2|TRBJ2-3|TRBV5-3
CARSLRDRIGTSAEEPRTDTQYF
>TRBD2|TRBJ2-7|TRBV13
CASSEFSGSSYEQYF
>.|TRBJ2-7|TRBV18
CASSGAIYYEQYF
>.|TRBJ1-6|TRBV27
CASRDTFFSPLHF
>.|TRBJ1-2|TRBV29-1
CSVERGQGNYGYTF
>.|TRBJ1-1|TRBV7-2
CASSMVAHLNTEAFF
>TRBD1|TRBJ2-7|TRBV7-2
CASSLGTESYEQYF
>.|TRBJ2-6|TRBV30
CAWSVPGRGANVLTF
>.|TRBJ1-2|TRBV11-2
CASSLTAGEGYTF
>TRBD1|TRBJ1-2|TRBV27
CASSLEPTGDGYTF
>.|TRBJ1-5|TRBV19
CASSIFTAGQPQHF
>TRBD1|TRBJ1-2|TRBV4-3
CASSLTGRNYGYTF
>TRBD1|TRBJ2-1|TRBV9
CASSTRYIQAPTGKGYNEQFF
>TRBD2|TRBJ2-3|TRBV4-2
CASSQAERGATDTQYF
>TRBD2|TRBJ2-5|TRBV25-1
CASSESAGGQETQYF
>.|TRBJ1-2|TRBV7-9
CASSPGYGYTF
>TRBD1|TRBJ1-4|TRBV7-9
CASSIRQGELEKLFF
>TRBD1|TRBJ2-3|TRBV5-4
CASSTGQGTDTQYF
>TRBD1|TRBJ1-1|TRBV6-5
CASTQQGANTEAFF
>.|TRBJ2-5|TRBV5-4
CASSLSVSRAEETQYF
>TRBD1|TRBJ2-1|TRBV18
CASSPLTGGASYNEQFF